What follows are 6 T cell receptor beta chains derived from one specimen sequenced in a study of cytomegalovirus exposure and HLA in healthy donors. The PCR was carried out with 60 Vbeta primers and 13 Jbeta primers. The method was immunoSEQ multiplex PCR; TCRdb's version includes in-frame clones alone and lacks a portion of them. The table shows tens of thousands of clones, with 75% to 85% occurring only once. Sequences were obtained from PBMCs. Receptors originate from a woman aged 40 to 50 in good health and CMV-seropositive.

The rearrangement links TRBV4-1 to TRBJ2-7, with 7 bases fitting TRBD1. CDR1 and CDR2 (germline): MGHRA, YSYEKL. The CDR3 has 11 residues. Trimming at V came to 10 bases and at J to 5 bases, leaving 5 bases not matched to a gene. The CDR3 protein is CATRQGDEQYF. The CDR3 bases are TGCGCCACCCGACAGGGCGACGAGCAGTACTTC.

The gene calls are TRBV27 and TRBJ1-5; the match to TRBD1 covers 10 bases. CDR1 is MNHEY and CDR2 is SMNVEV in the germline V gene (reference sequence). The CDR3 is made up of 15 amino acids. Trimming removed 6 bases from V and 5 bases from J; junction bases left unmatched: 7. CDR3 sequence (DNA): TGTGCCAGCAGCCCACGACAGGGGGCACATCAGCCCCAGCATTTT. Translating it yields CASSPRQGAHQPQHF.

The gene calls are TRBV6-5 and TRBJ2-2; D is perhaps TRBD1 (6 bases). V was cut by 7 bases and J by 2 bases, with 11 bases left in between. Germline CDR1 and CDR2: MNHEY and SVGAGI. The CDR3 totals 14 residues. CDR3 in amino acids: CASTQGPNTGELFF. As DNA, the CDR3 is TGTGCCAGCACGCAGGGGCCAAACACCGGGGAGCTGTTTTTT.

The gene calls are TRBV10-1 and TRBJ2-2; D perhaps matches TRBD2 (5 bases). The V gene's germline CDR1 is WNHNN and CDR2 SYGVQD (reference sequence). Trimming cost V 10 bases and J 0 bases, with 12 bases left between them. The CDR3 runs 14 residues. The CDR3 coding sequence is TGCGCCAACCCCGAGGGTGCGAACACCGGGGAGCTGTTTTTT. This translates into CANPEGANTGELFF.

This chain links TRBV11-2 with TRBJ2-1, with D possibly matching TRBD2 (5 bases). CDR1 and CDR2 (germline): SGHAT, FQNNGV. Between the trimmed V and J ends, which lost 0 bases and 7 bases, there was a span of 10 bases. The CDR3 has 14 amino acids. CDR3 DNA: TGTGCCAGCAGCTTAGATCGGGGAAGGAATGAGCAGTTCTTC. This encodes CASSLDRGRNEQFF.

This chain uses TRBV28 with TRBJ2-1; D gene uncertain. The germline V gene encodes CDR1 MDHEN and CDR2 SYDVKM. Trimming pared 5 bases from V and 11 bases from J, leaving 16 bases between. CDR3 length: 13 residues. CDR3 amino acids: CASSPSTPVKQFF. In DNA, the CDR3 is TGTGCCAGCAGTCCTTCGACTCCTGTGAAGCAGTTCTTC.